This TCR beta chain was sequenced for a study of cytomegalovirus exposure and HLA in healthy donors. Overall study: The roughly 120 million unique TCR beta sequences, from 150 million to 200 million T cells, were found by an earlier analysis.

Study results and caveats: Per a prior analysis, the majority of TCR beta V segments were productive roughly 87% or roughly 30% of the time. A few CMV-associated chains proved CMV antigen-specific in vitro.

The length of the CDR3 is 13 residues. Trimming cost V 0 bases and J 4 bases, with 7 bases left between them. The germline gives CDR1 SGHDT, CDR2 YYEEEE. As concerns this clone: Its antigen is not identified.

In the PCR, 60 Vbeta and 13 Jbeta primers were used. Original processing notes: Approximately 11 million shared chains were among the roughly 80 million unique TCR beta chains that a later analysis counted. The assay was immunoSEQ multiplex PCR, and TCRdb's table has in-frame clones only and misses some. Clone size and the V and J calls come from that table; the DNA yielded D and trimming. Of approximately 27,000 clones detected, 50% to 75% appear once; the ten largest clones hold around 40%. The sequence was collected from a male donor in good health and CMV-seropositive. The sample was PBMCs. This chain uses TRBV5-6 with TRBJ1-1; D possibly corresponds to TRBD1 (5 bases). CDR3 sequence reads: CASSLVTVTEAFF. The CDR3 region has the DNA TGTGCCAGCAGCTTGGTGACAGTCACTGAAGCTTTCTTT.